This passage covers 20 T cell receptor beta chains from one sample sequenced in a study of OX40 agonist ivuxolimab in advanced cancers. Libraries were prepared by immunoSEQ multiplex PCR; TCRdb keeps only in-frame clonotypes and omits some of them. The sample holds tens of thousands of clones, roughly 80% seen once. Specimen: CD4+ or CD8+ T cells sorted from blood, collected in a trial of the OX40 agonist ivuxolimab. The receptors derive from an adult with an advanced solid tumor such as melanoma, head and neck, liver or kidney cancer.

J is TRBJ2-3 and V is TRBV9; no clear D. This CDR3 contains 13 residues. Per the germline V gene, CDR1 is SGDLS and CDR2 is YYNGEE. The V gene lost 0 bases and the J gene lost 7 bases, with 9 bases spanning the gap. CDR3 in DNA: TGTGCCAGCAGCGTAGCTACCCAGAATACGCAGTATTTT. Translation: CASSVATQNTQYF. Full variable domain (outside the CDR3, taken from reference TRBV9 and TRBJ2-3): DSGVTQTPKHLITATGQRVTLRCSPRSGDLSVYWYQQSLDQGLQFLIQYYNGEERAKGNILERFSAQQFPDLHSELNLSSLELGDSALYFCASSVATQNTQYFGPGTRLTVL.

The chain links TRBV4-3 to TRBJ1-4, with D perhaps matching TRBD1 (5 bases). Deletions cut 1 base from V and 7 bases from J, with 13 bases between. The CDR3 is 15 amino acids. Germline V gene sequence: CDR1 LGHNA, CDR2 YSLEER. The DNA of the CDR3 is TGCGCCAGCAGCCAAGGACAGTTTGGGGGTGAAAAACTGTTTTTT. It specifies CASSQGQFGGEKLFF.

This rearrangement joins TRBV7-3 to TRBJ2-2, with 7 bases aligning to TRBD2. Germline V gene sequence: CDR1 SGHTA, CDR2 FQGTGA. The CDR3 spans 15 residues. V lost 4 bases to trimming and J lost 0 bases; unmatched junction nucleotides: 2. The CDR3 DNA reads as TGTGCCAGCAGCTCTAGCGGCGCGAACACCGGGGAGCTGTTTTTT. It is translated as CASSSSGANTGELFF.

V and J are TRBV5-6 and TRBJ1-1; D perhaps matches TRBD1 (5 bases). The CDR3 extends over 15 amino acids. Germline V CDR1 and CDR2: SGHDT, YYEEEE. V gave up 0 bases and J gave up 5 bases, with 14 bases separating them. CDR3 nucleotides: TGTGCCAGCAGCTTGGCCGGGCAGGGTCGGACTGAAGCTTTCTTT. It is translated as CASSLAGQGRTEAFF.

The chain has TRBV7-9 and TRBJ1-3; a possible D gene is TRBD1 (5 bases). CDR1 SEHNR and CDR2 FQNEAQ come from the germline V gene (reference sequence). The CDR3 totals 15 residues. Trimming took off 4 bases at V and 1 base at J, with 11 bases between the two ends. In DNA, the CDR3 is TGTGCCAGCAGCTCCCTGCAGGGATCTGGAAACACCATATATTTT. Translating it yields CASSSLQGSGNTIYF.

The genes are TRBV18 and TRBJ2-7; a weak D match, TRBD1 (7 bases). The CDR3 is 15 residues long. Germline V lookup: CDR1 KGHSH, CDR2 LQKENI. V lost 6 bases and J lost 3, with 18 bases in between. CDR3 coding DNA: TGTGCCAGCTCTCCTCAGGACAGGACTATCTACGAGCAGTACTTC. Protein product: CASSPQDRTIYEQYF.

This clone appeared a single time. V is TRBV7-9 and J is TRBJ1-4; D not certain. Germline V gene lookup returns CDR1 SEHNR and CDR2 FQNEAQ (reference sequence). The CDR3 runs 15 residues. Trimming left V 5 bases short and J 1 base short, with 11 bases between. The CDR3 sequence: CASSLGLGTNEKLFF. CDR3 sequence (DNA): TGTGCCAGCAGCCTTGGACTGGGAACTAATGAAAAACTGTTTTTT.

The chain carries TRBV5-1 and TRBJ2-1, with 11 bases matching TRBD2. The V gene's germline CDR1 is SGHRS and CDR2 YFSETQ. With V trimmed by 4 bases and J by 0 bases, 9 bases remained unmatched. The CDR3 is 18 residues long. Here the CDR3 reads CASSPGTSGKSSYNEQFF. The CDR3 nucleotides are TGCGCCAGCAGCCCCGGGACTAGCGGAAAGAGCTCCTACAATGAGCAGTTCTTC.

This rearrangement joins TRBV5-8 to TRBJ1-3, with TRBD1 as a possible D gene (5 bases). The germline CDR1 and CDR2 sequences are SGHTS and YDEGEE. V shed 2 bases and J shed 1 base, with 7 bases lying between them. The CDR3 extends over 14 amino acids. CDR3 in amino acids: CASSLGVSGNTIYF. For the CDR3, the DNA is TGTGCCAGCAGCTTAGGGGTTTCTGGAAACACCATATATTTT. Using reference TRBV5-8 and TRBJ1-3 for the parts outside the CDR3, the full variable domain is EAGVTQSPTHLIKTRGQQATLRCSPISGHTSVYWYQQALGLGLQFLLWYDEGEERNRGNFPPRFSGRQFPNYSSELNVNALELEDSALYLCASSLGVSGNTIYFGEGSWLTVV.

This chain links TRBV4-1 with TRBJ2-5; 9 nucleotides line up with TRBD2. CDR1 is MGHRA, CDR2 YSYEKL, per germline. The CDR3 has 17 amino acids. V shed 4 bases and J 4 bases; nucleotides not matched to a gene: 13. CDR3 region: CASSPPRGLAGGETQYF. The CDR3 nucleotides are TGCGCCAGCAGCCCACCGCGGGGACTAGCTGGCGGAGAGACCCAGTACTTC.

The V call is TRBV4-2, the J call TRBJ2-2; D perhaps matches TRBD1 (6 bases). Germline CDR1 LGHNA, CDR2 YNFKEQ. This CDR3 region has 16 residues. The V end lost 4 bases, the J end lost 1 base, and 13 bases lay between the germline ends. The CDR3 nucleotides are TGTGCCAGCAGCCTGAGGACAGCACTGAACACCGGGGAGCTGTTTTTT. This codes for CASSLRTALNTGELFF.

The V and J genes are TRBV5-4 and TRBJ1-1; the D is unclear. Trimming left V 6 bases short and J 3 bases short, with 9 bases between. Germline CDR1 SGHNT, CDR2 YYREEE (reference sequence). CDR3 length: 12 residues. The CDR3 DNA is TGTGCCAGCACTAAATTGGACACTGAAGCTTTCTTT. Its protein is CASTKLDTEAFF.

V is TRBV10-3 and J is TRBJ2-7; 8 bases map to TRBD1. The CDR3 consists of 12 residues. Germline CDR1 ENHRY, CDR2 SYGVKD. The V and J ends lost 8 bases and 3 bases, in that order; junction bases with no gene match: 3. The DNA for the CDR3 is TGTGCCATCGCAGGGGGCGGCTACGAGCAGTACTTC. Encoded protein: CAIAGGGYEQYF.

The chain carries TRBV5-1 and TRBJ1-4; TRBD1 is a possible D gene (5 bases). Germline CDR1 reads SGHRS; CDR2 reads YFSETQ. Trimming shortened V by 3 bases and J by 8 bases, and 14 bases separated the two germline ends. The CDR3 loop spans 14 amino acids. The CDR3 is CASSSRGGGEKLFF. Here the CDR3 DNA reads TGCGCCAGCAGCTCCCGGGGGGGAGGGGAAAAACTGTTTTTT. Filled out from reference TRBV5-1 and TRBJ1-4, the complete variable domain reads KAGVTQTPRYLIKTRGQQVTLSCSPISGHRSVSWYQQTPGQGLQFLFEYFSETQRNKGNFPGRFSGRQFSNSRSEMNVSTLELGDSALYLCASSSRGGGEKLFFGSGTQLSVL.

CDR3 DNA sequence: TGTGCCAGCAGATACGAGAGGGAGGAGCCCCAGCATTTT. Translated: CASRYEREEPQHF. The chain is built from TRBV6-6 and TRBJ1-5, with D hard to call. Germline CDR1 reads MNHNY; CDR2 reads SVGAGI (reference sequence). There are 13 residues in the CDR3. V lost 6 bases to trimming and J lost 8 bases, with 14 bases between them.

CDR3 nucleotides: TGTGCCAGCAGCTTACAACAGCAAGAGACCCAGTACTTC. Translated, it gives CASSLQQQETQYF. The V gene is TRBV5-4, the J gene TRBJ2-5, with D hard to call. The CDR3 spans 13 residues. V was shortened by 2 bases and J by 2 bases, with 7 bases between the two germline ends. Looked up from germline, CDR1 is SGHNT and CDR2 is YYREEE (reference sequence).

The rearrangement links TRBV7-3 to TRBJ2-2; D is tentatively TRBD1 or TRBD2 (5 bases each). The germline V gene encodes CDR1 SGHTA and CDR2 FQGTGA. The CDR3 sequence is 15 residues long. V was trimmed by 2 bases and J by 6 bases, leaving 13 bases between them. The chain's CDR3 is CASSLGTATSGELFF. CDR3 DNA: TGTGCCAGCAGCTTAGGGACCGCCACGTCCGGGGAGCTGTTTTTT.

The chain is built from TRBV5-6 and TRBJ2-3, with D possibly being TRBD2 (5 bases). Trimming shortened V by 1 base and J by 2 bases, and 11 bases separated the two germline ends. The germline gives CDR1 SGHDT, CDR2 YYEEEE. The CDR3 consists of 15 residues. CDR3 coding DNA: TGTGCCAGCAGCTTGCCCGACTACCACACAGATACGCAGTATTTT. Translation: CASSLPDYHTDTQYF. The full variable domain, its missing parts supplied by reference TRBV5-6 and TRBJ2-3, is DAGVTQSPTHLIKTRGQQVTLRCSPKSGHDTVSWYQQALGQGPQFIFQYYEEEERQRGNFPDRFSGHQFPNYSSELNVNALLLGDSALYLCASSLPDYHTDTQYFGPGTRLTVL.

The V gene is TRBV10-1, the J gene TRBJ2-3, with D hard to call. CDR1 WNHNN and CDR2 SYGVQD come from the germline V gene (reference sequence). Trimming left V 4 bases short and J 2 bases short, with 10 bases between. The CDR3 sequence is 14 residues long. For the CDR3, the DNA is TGCGCCAGCAGTGGACCCAGAAACACAGATACGCAGTATTTT. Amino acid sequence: CASSGPRNTDTQYF.

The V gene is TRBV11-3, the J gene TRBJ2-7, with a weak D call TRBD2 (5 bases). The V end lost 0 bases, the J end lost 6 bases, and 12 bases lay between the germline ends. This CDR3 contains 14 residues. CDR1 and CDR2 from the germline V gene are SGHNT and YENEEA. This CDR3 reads CASSLDGLAGEQYF. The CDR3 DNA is TGTGCCAGCAGCTTAGATGGGTTGGCGGGCGAGCAGTACTTC.